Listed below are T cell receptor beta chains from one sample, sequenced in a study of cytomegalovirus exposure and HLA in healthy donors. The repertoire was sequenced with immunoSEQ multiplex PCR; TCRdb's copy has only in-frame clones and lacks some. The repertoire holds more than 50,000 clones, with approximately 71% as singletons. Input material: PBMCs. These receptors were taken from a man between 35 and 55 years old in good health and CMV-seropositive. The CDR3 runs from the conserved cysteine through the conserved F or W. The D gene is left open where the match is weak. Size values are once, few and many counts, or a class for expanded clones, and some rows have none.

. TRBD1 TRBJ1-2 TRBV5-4 TGTGCCAGCAGCCGATCGGGGACAGGCCGCTATGGCTACACCTTC CASSRSGTGRYGYTF
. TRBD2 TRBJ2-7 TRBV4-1 TGCGCCAGCAGCCATCCGAAGAGCGGGAGTAGCTCCTACGAGCAGTACTTC CASSHPKSGSSSYEQYF
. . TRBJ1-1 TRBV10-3 TGTGCCATCAGTGAGGAGGGCACTGAAGCTTTCTTT CAISEEGTEAFF
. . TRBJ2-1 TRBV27 TGTGCCAGCAGTTACTACGCAGGGGCGAATGAGCAGTTCTTC CASSYYAGANEQFF
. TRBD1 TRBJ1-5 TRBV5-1 TGCGCCAGCAGCCCGTTGACAGGGAATCAGCCCCAGCATTTT CASSPLTGNQPQHF
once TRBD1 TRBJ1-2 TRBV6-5 TGTGCCAGCAGTTACTCCTACAGGGGGCGGGGCTATGGCTACACCTTC CASSYSYRGRGYGYTF
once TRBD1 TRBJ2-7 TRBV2 TGTGCCAGCAGTGAAGGTGGCCGGGACAGGGGACGCTTC CASSEGGRDRGRF
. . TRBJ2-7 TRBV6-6 TGTGCCAGCAGTTACAGTTCCGGGGGGCGTAACGAGCAGTACTTC CASSYSSGGRNEQYF
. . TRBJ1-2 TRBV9 TGTGCCAGCAGCCCCCGGGTCAGTTATGGCTACACCTTC CASSPRVSYGYTF
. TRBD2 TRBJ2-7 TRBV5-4 TGTGCCAGCAGCAGCCCGGGACTAGCGGACGAGCAGTACTTC CASSSPGLADEQYF
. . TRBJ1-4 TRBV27 TGTGCCAGCAGTGCCAGGGGTGAAAAACTGTTTTTT CASSARGEKLFF
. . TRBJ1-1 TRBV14 TGTGCCAGCAGCCAAGACGGAGTCTCGAACACTGAAGCTTTCTTT CASSQDGVSNTEAFF
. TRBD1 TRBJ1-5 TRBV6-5 TGTGCCAGCAGCCGGGGACAGGCAAAGGGGGAGCCCCAGCATTTT CASSRGQAKGEPQHF